This T cell receptor beta chain stems from a study of yellow fever vaccine responses in identical twins. TCRdb redid the calling of the RT-PCR reads with MiXCR, one entry per CDR3 protein. The repertoire holds about 18,000 distinct CDR3 sequences, with around 67% as singletons. Deletions cut 2 bases from V and 7 bases from J, with 11 bases between. CDR3 size: 14 residues. CDR1 and CDR2 (germline): KGHDR, SFDVKD. This clonotype was counted a few times. The sequence was collected from a woman aged 18 to 35 who received the yellow fever vaccine. The chain recombines TRBV24-1 with TRBJ2-1; D might be TRBD2 (6 bases). The input for sequencing was T cells from blood (PBMCs), unsorted or a sorted subset (not recorded which), taken before or after yellow fever vaccination (not recorded which). The CDR3 DNA reads TGTGCCACCAGTGATTGGGGAGGCCCTAATGAGCAGTTCTTC. Translated: CATSDWGGPNEQFF.